The clone carrying this TCR beta chain was counted between two and nine times. This sample stems from a study of PD-1 blockade in classical Hodgkin lymphoma. Some clones are missing from TCRdb's copy, which holds only in-frame ones; the method was immunoSEQ multiplex PCR. The sample holds tens of thousands of clones; around 80% are singletons and the top ten take over 10%. This CDR3 has 15 amino acids. V was pared by 0 bases and J by 0 bases, with 9 bases between. The germline CDR1 and CDR2 sequences are SGHRS and YFSETQ. Exposure to brentuximab vedotin varied, and each patient had relapsed following autologous stem cell transplantation.

The receptor was isolated from a human donor with classical Hodgkin lymphoma. The V and J genes are TRBV5-1 and TRBJ1-2; unclear D gene. This specimen was peripheral blood mononuclear cells (PBMCs), taken at baseline. This chain's CDR3 is CASSLEGSTNYGYTF. The CDR3, as DNA: TGCGCCAGCAGCTTGGAGGGCAGCACTAACTATGGCTACACCTTC. Combining the CDR3 with reference TRBV5-1 and TRBJ1-2 gives the whole variable domain KAGVTQTPRYLIKTRGQQVTLSCSPISGHRSVSWYQQTPGQGLQFLFEYFSETQRNKGNFPGRFSGRQFSNSRSEMNVSTLELGDSALYLCASSLEGSTNYGYTFGSGTRLTVV.